Sequencing of this T cell receptor beta chain was carried out in a study of control samples from healthy donors and cancer patients. Some clones are missing from TCRdb's copy, which holds only in-frame ones; the method was immunoSEQ multiplex PCR. The sample carries about 410,000 clones, about 93% recorded once. V gave up 4 bases and J gave up 6 bases, with 21 bases separating them. The CDR3 sequence is 16 residues long. From germline, CDR1 is SGHRS and CDR2 YFSETQ. Input material: PBMCs. The TCR originated in a man in his forties with head and neck cancer. V gene TRBV5-1 combines with J gene TRBJ2-3; D is perhaps TRBD2 (5 bases). The CDR3 spells CASSLEASLWSDTQYF. The CDR3 DNA reads as TGCGCCAGCAGCCTTGAGGCTAGCCTTTGGTCGGATACGCAGTATTTT. Supplemented by reference TRBV5-1 and TRBJ2-3, the full variable domain reads KAGVTQTPRYLIKTRGQQVTLSCSPISGHRSVSWYQQTPGQGLQFLFEYFSETQRNKGNFPGRFSGRQFSNSRSEMNVSTLELGDSALYLCASSLEASLWSDTQYFGPGTRLTVL.